These 9 T cell receptor beta chains share one sample of origin, sequenced in a study of shared T cell receptors in the human thymus. The assay was immunoSEQ multiplex PCR, and TCRdb's table has in-frame clones only and misses some. The sample holds 650,000 to 950,000 clones, 70% to 90% seen once. The sample was also reused in another study, on human thymus T cells.

Sequencing used thymocytes. These receptors were obtained from a girl less than two years old with a congenital heart defect.

This clone has a single count. The rearrangement uses TRBV19 and TRBJ2-1, with no clear D. This CDR3 contains 15 residues. Germline CDR1 and CDR2: LNHDA and SQIVND (reference sequence). Trimming left V 5 bases short and J 0 bases short, with 11 bases between. In DNA form, the CDR3 reads TGTGCCAGTAGTCCCGCGCTACCCTCCTACAATGAGCAGTTCTTC. It is translated as CASSPALPSYNEQFF.

The chain couples TRBV7-2 to TRBJ2-7; 8 nucleotides line up with TRBD2. Germline V gene lookup returns CDR1 SGHTA and CDR2 FQGNSA. With 1 base clipped from V and 2 bases from J, the junction kept 10 bases outside the gene matches. The length of the CDR3 is 17 residues. The CDR3 sequence is CASSLVKAGGPTYEQYF. CDR3 sequence (DNA): TGTGCCAGCAGCTTAGTTAAGGCGGGGGGCCCGACCTACGAGCAGTACTTC.

The chain recombines TRBV10-2 with TRBJ1-5, with 8 nucleotides matching TRBD1. The CDR3 extends over 18 amino acids. Germline V gene data show CDR1 as WSHSY and CDR2 as SAAADI. V shed 5 bases, J shed 2 bases, and the junction held 14 bases outside the gene matches. The DNA of the CDR3 is TGCGCCAGCAGTCGTCGGAGAGCCAGGGGGCAAGGCAATCAGCCCCAGCATTTT. Amino acids: CASSRRRARGQGNQPQHF.

This clone was observed a single time. The chain couples TRBV9 to TRBJ2-5; 9 bases align to TRBD1. V lost 4 bases, J lost 1 base, and 8 bases stayed unmatched. Germline values: CDR1 SGDLS, CDR2 YYNGEE. CDR3 size: 16 residues. CDR3 sequence: CASSSGDRELQETQYF. Here the CDR3 DNA reads TGTGCCAGCAGCTCAGGGGACAGGGAGCTCCAAGAGACCCAGTACTTC. The full variable domain, completed using reference TRBV9 and TRBJ2-5, is DSGVTQTPKHLITATGQRVTLRCSPRSGDLSVYWYQQSLDQGLQFLIQYYNGEERAKGNILERFSAQQFPDLHSELNLSSLELGDSALYFCASSSGDRELQETQYFGPGTRLLVL.

Regarding this clone: This sample includes further DNA sequences coding for the same CDR3. The chain links TRBV5-1 to TRBJ1-2; D ambiguous. CDR1 and CDR2 (germline): SGHRS, YFSETQ. V was cut by 4 bases and J by 4 bases, with 8 bases left in between. The CDR3 spans 12 residues. Here the CDR3 reads CASSLTFYGYTF. The CDR3 bases are TGCGCCAGCAGCCTAACCTTCTATGGCTACACCTTC.

The chain employs TRBV18 and TRBJ2-5, with 10 bases identical to TRBD2. CDR1 and CDR2 from the germline V gene are KGHSH and LQKENI. The CDR3 length is 17 residues. Trimming cost V 5 bases and J 6 bases; bases outside gene matches: 15. The CDR3 sequence: CASSTKLAGTCGKTQYF. As DNA, the CDR3 is TGTGCCAGCTCAACCAAACTAGCGGGGACTTGCGGGAAGACCCAGTACTTC.

The chain recombines TRBV9 with TRBJ2-2; D is unresolved. CDR1 SGDLS and CDR2 YYNGEE come from the germline V gene. This CDR3 comprises 15 residues. With 2 bases removed from V and 4 bases from J, the gap between germline ends came to 12 bases. CDR3 protein: CASSVPPTGTGELFF. For the CDR3, the DNA is TGTGCCAGCAGCGTGCCACCGACGGGCACCGGGGAGCTGTTTTTT.

The chain joins TRBV29-1 to TRBJ2-3; D may be TRBD1 (5 bases). The germline gives CDR1 SQVTM, CDR2 ANQGSEA. The CDR3 runs 18 residues. Trimming removed 8 bases from V and 0 bases from J, with 27 bases in between. The CDR3 nucleotides read TGCAGCAACCTAAACCCCCCCGCGGACAAGGCCAGCACAGATACGCAGTATTTT. Translated, it gives CSNLNPPADKASTDTQYF.

The V gene is TRBV7-6, the J gene TRBJ2-5, with TRBD2 identical over 7 bases. The germline V gene has CDR1 SGHVS and CDR2 FNYEAQ. The CDR3 sequence is 13 residues long. V lost 8 bases and J lost 4; bases outside the gene matches: 7. The CDR3 reads CASGTTPAETQYF. The CDR3 nucleotides are TGTGCCAGCGGGACTACGCCGGCAGAGACCCAGTACTTC.